One sample yielded the 3 T cell receptor beta chains listed below, sequenced in a study of T cell responses to AZD1222 COVID-19 vaccine. Generated by immunoSEQ multiplex PCR, the TCRdb table keeps only in-frame clones and is missing some. The sample contains 100,000 or so clones, roughly 87% of which appear only once. The material was peripheral blood, obtained on day 0 of AZD1222 vaccination. These receptors were collected from an adult in good health.

V is TRBV6-5 and J is TRBJ1-2, with 7 bases matching TRBD1. V dropped 0 bases and J dropped 7; count of bases not matched to a gene: 2. CDR1 is MNHEY, CDR2 SVGAGI, per germline. This CDR3 has 13 residues. CDR3 coding DNA: TGTGCCAGCAGTTACTCAGACAGGGTTGGCTACACCTTC. Translation: CASSYSDRVGYTF.

This rearrangement joins TRBV5-1 to TRBJ2-7; maybe TRBD2 (6 bases). CDR3 length equals 14 residues. Deletions cut 4 bases from V and 2 bases from J, with 13 bases between. Germline lookup yields CDR1 SGHRS and CDR2 YFSETQ. The CDR3 loop reads CASSQGGVTYEQYF. DNA of the CDR3: TGCGCCAGCAGCCAAGGAGGGGTCACCTACGAGCAGTACTTC.

The chain couples TRBV30 to TRBJ1-3; D call uncertain. Trimming took 2 bases from V and 2 from J, leaving 10 bases between them. The CDR3 is 14 residues long. The germline V gene encodes CDR1 GTSNPN and CDR2 SVGIG (reference sequence). CDR3 residues: CAWSYRRAGNTIYF. The CDR3 DNA reads TGTGCCTGGAGTTACCGTAGGGCTGGAAACACCATATATTTT.